The present entry profiles one TCR beta chain with its context. Its target is unknown. These data belong to a study of cytotoxic CD8 clonotypes in ibrutinib-treated CLL. Germline CDR1 and CDR2: SGDLS and YYNGEE. CDR3 size: 14 residues. V lost 3 bases, J lost 0 bases, and 2 bases stayed unmatched. Study-level points and caveats: Private clonotypes, not public ones, expanded at ibrutinib response.

Produced via immunoSEQ multiplex PCR; TCRdb's table is partial and in-frame only. The sample includes tens of thousands of clones, approximately 71% of them seen just once. The source material was PBMCs, sampled after 24 months of ibrutinib treatment. This sequence originates from a human donor with chronic lymphocytic leukemia. The chain recombines TRBV9 with TRBJ1-1; 7 positions agree with TRBD1. The CDR3 region is CASSATGLNTEAFF. The CDR3 nucleotides read TGTGCCAGCAGCGCGACAGGGCTGAACACTGAAGCTTTCTTT.